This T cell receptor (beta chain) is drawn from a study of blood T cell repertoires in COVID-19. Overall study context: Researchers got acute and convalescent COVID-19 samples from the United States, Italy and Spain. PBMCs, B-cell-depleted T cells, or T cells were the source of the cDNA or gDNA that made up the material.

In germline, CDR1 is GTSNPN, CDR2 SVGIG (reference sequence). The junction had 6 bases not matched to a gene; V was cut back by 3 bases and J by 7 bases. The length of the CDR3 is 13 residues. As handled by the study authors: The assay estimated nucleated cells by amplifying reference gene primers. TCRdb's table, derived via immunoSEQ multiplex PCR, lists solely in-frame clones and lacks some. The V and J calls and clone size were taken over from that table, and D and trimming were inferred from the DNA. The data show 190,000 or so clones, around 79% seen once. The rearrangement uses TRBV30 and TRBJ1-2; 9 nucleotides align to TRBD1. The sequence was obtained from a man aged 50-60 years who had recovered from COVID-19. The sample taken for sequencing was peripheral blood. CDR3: CAWRLTGGAGYTF. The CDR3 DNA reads TGTGCCTGGAGATTAACAGGGGGCGCTGGCTACACCTTC.